This section outlines one T cell receptor beta chain sequence together with its context. The sample originates from a study of blood T cell repertoires in COVID-19. In the study overall: Acute-phase and convalescent COVID-19 samples originated in the United States, Italy and Spain. Nucleic acid was either cDNA or gDNA, and it came from T cells, B-cell-depleted T cells, or PBMCs.

The CDR3 runs 18 residues. Trimming took off 3 bases at V and 0 bases at J, with 18 bases between the two ends. From germline, CDR1 is MGHRA and CDR2 YSYEKL. The protocol was immunoSEQ multiplex PCR, while the TCRdb copy is restricted to in-frame clones and leaves out a portion. The sample holds roughly 180,000 clones, around 85% seen once. This rearrangement joins TRBV4-1 to TRBJ1-3; D call uncertain. The source is a man in his sixties who had recovered from COVID-19. The sequenced material came from peripheral blood. In nucleotides, the CDR3 is TGCGCCAGCAGCCAGCTACAGTCCCCCTCATCCTCTGGAAACACCATATATTTT. Translating it yields CASSQLQSPSSSGNTIYF.